This T cell receptor (beta chain) is from a study of spatial heterogeneity in lung cancer. Specified time point: blood at routine non-recurrence follow-up after resection. From tumor, nontumor lung or frozen PBMC, whole RNA was taken unsorted for sequencing. One entry per CDR3 protein results from TCRdb running MiXCR on the 5' RACE reads. The repertoire holds around 120,000 distinct CDR3 sequences, 9% to 15% seen once, with roughly 15% in the top ten. CDR3 size: 11 residues. V gave up 4 bases and J gave up 1 base, with 4 bases separating them. Germline V gives CDR1 SQVTM, CDR2 ANQGSEA. This clonotype was recorded many times.

The receptor was derived from a male donor with early-stage non-small cell lung cancer. The V and J genes are TRBV29-1 and TRBJ1-1; D not resolved. The specimen was PBMCs, collected at follow-up. Written as DNA, the CDR3 is TGCAGCGTTGGGGCGAACACTGAAGCTTTCTTT. Encoded protein: CSVGANTEAFF.